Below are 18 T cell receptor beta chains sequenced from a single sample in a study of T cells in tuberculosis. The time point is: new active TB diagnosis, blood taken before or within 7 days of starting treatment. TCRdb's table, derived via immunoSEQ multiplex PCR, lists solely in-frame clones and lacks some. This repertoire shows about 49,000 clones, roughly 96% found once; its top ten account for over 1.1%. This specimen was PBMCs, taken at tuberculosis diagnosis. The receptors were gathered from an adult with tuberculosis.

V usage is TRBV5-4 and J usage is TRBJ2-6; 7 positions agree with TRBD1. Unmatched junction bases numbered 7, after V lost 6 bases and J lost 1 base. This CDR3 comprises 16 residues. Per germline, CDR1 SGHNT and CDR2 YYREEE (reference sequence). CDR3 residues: CASTREGASGANVLTF. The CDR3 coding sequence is TGTGCCAGCACGAGAGAGGGGGCGTCTGGGGCCAACGTCCTGACTTTC.

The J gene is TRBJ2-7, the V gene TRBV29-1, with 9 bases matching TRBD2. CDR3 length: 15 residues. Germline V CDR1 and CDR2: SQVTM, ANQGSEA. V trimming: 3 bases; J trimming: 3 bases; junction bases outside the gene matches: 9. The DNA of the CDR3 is TGCAGCGTTGAGGCAATAGCGGGGGACCTCTACGAGCAGTACTTC. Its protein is CSVEAIAGDLYEQYF.

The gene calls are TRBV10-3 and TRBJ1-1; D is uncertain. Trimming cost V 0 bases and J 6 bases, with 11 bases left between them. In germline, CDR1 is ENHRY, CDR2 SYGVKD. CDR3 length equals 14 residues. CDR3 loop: CAISESAGLAEAFF. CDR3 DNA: TGTGCCATCAGTGAGTCCGCGGGGTTGGCTGAAGCTTTCTTT.

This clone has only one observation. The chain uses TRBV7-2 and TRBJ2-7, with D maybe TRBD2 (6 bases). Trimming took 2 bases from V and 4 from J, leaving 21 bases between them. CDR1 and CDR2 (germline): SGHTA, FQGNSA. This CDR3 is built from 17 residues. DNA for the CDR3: TGTGCCAGCAGCTTACGGGTAGCGGCACAAACTAAATACGAGCAGTACTTC. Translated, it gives CASSLRVAAQTKYEQYF.

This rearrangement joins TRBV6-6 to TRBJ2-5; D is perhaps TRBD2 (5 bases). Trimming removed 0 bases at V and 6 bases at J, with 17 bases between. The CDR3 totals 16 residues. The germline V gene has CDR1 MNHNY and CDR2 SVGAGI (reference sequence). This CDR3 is CASSYSSAATLKTQYF. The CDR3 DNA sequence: TGTGCCAGCAGTTACTCCTCAGCGGCCACGTTAAAGACCCAGTACTTC.

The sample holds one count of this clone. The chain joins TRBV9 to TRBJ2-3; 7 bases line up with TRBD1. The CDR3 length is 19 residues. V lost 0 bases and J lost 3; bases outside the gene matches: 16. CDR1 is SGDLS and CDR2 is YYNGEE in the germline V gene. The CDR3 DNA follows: TGTGCCAGCAGCGTAGCTACAGGGGTCGGACAACGGGCAACAGATACGCAGTATTTT. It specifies CASSVATGVGQRATDTQYF.

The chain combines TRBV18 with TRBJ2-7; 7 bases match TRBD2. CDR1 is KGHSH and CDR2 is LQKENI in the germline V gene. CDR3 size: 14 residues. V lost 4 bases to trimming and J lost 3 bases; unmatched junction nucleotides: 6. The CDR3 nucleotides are TGTGCCAGCTCACAAGCTGGGGGGGTCTACGAGCAGTACTTC. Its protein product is CASSQAGGVYEQYF.

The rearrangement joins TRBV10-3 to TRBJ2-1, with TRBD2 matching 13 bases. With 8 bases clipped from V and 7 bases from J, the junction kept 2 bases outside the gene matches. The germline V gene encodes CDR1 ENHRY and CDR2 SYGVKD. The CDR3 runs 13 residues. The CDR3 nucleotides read TGTGCCATCTCGGGACTAGCGGGAAATGAGCAGTTCTTC. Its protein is CAISGLAGNEQFF.

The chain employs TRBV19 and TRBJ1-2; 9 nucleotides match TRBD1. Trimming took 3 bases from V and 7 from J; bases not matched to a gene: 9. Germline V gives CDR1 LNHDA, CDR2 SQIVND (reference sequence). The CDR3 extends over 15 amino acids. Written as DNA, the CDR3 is TGTGCCAGTAGTATGTATACAGGGGGCTTGACTGGCTACACCTTC. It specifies CASSMYTGGLTGYTF.

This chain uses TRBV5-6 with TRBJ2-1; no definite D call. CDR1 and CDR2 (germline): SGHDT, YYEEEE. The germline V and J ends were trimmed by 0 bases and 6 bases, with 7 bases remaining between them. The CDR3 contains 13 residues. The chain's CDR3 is CASSLADSNEQFF. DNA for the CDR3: TGTGCCAGCAGCTTGGCAGACTCCAATGAGCAGTTCTTC. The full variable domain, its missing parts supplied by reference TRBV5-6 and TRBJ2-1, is DAGVTQSPTHLIKTRGQQVTLRCSPKSGHDTVSWYQQALGQGPQFIFQYYEEEERQRGNFPDRFSGHQFPNYSSELNVNALLLGDSALYLCASSLADSNEQFFGPGTRLTVL.

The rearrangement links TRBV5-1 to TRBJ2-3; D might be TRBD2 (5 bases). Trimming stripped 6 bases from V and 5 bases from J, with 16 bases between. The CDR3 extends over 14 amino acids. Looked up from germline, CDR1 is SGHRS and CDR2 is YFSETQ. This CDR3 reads CASKRLLVGDTQYF. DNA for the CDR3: TGCGCCAGCAAGCGGCTCTTAGTCGGAGATACGCAGTATTTT.

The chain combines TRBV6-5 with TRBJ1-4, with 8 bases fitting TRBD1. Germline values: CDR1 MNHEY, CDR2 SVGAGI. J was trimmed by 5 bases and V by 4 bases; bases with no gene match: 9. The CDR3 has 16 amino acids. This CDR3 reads CASSWGSGGRNEKLFF. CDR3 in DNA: TGTGCCAGCAGTTGGGGTTCAGGGGGCAGAAATGAAAAACTGTTTTTT.

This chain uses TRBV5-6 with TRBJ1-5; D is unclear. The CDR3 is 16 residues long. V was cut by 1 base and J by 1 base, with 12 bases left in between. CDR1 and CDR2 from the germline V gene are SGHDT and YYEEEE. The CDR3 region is CASSLRQEGSNQPQHF. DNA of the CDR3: TGTGCCAGCAGCTTGCGTCAGGAGGGAAGCAATCAGCCCCAGCATTTT.

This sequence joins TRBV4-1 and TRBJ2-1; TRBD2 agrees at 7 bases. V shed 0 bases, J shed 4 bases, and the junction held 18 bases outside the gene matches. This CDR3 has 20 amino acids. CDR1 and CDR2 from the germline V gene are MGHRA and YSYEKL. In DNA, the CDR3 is TGCGCCAGCAGCCAAGAGTATTTCTCTAGCGGAAAAGTTCGGTACAATGAGCAGTTCTTC. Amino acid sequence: CASSQEYFSSGKVRYNEQFF.

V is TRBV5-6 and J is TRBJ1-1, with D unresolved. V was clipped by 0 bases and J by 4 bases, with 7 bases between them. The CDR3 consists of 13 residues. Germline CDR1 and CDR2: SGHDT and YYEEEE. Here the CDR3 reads CASSLGRGTEAFF. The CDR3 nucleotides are TGTGCCAGCAGCTTGGGGCGGGGCACTGAAGCTTTCTTT. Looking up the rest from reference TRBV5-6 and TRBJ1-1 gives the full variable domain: DAGVTQSPTHLIKTRGQQVTLRCSPKSGHDTVSWYQQALGQGPQFIFQYYEEEERQRGNFPDRFSGHQFPNYSSELNVNALLLGDSALYLCASSLGRGTEAFFGQGTRLTVV.

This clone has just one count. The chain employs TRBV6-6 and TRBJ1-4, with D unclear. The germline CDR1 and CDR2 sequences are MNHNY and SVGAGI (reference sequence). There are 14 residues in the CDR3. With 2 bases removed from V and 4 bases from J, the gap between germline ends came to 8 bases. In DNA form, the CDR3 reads TGTGCCAGCAGTTACGGGCAGTTTAATGAAAAACTGTTTTTT. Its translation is CASSYGQFNEKLFF.

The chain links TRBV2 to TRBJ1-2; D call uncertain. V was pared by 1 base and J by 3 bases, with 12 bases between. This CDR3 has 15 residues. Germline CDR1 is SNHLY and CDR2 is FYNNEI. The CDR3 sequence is CASSEDGGNYYGYTF. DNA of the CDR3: TGTGCCAGCAGTGAAGATGGAGGGAACTACTATGGCTACACCTTC. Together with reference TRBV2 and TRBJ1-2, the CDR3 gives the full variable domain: EPEVTQTPSHQVTQMGQEVILRCVPISNHLYFYWYRQILGQKVEFLVSFYNNEISEKSEIFDDQFSVERPDGSNFTLKIRSTKLEDSAMYFCASSEDGGNYYGYTFGSGTRLTVV.

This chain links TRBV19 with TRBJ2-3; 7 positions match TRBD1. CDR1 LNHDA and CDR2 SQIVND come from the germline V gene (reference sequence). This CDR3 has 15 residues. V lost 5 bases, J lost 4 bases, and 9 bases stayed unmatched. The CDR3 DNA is TGTGCCAGTAGTCACAGGACAGGAAGGGCAGATACGCAGTATTTT. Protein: CASSHRTGRADTQYF.